This TCR beta chain was captured in a study of T cell responses to AZD1222 COVID-19 vaccine. The data were produced by immunoSEQ multiplex PCR, yet TCRdb's version contains in-frame clones alone and is incomplete. The profile covers 140,000 to 150,000 clones, with just over 90% appearing a single time and more than 8% taken by the ten largest. Germline CDR1 is GTSNPN and CDR2 is SVGIG (reference sequence). Trimming removed 2 bases from V and 4 bases from J; junction bases left unmatched: 6. This CDR3 region has 16 residues. The rearrangement links TRBV30 to TRBJ1-5; 12 bases are a match to TRBD1. Source: peripheral blood, taken on day 0 of AZD1222 vaccination. This TCR came from an adult in good health. The CDR3 here is CAWSRGQGAGNQPQHF. The CDR3 DNA reads as TGTGCCTGGAGTAGGGGACAGGGGGCTGGAAATCAGCCCCAGCATTTT.